One and the same sample provided the 18 T cell receptor beta chains below, sequenced in a study of cytomegalovirus exposure and HLA in healthy donors. Use of 60 Vbeta and 13 Jbeta primers characterized the PCR. Method: immunoSEQ multiplex PCR; TCRdb's copy keeps in-frame clones and lacks some. The table has tens of thousands of clones, 70% to 90% seen once. The sequencing sample was made of PBMCs. The receptors originated from a human donor in good health.

In its sample, this clone was seen once. The J gene is TRBJ2-2, the V gene TRBV19; perhaps TRBD2 as D (5 bases). The CDR3 contains 18 residues. Germline assignment: CDR1 LNHDA and CDR2 SQIVND (reference sequence). Between the trimmed V and J ends, which lost 5 bases and 0 bases, there was a span of 19 bases. In DNA, the CDR3 is TGTGCCAGTAGTCTCCGCTCCTCCCGGGATTCGAACACCGGGGAGCTGTTTTTT. Translating it yields CASSLRSSRDSNTGELFF.

The V gene is TRBV29-1, the J gene TRBJ1-1; 7 bases agree with TRBD1. Germline V gene sequence: CDR1 SQVTM, CDR2 ANQGSEA. The CDR3 totals 12 residues. V shed 5 bases and J 7 bases; nucleotides not matched to a gene: 7. The CDR3 region is CSVRGQWGEAFF. For the CDR3, the DNA is TGCAGCGTTAGGGGGCAGTGGGGTGAAGCTTTCTTT.

This chain joins TRBV5-1 and TRBJ2-5; the match to TRBD2 covers 7 bases. The CDR3 totals 14 residues. V gave up 5 bases and J gave up 0 bases; unmatched junction bases: 4. CDR1 is SGHRS and CDR2 is YFSETQ in the germline V gene. The CDR3 is CASSEAGYQETQYF. The CDR3 coding sequence is TGCGCCAGCAGTGAAGCGGGATACCAAGAGACCCAGTACTTC.

The V gene is TRBV19, the J gene TRBJ2-7, with TRBD1 matching 11 bases. V shed 5 bases and J 6 bases; nucleotides not matched to a gene: 6. Germline V gene lookup returns CDR1 LNHDA and CDR2 SQIVND (reference sequence). The CDR3 spans 14 residues. The CDR3 sequence is CASSEGQGAAEQYF. CDR3 nucleotides: TGTGCCAGTAGTGAAGGACAGGGGGCCGCCGAGCAGTACTTC.

This clone has just a few counts. The rearrangement links TRBV10-3 to TRBJ1-5; 8 bases fit TRBD1. The CDR3 has 15 residues. Germline V gene data show CDR1 as ENHRY and CDR2 as SYGVKD. J was trimmed by 5 bases and V by 2 bases; bases with no gene match: 5. DNA for the CDR3: TGTGCCATCAGTGAGGGACAGGGTGGTGATCAGCCCCAGCATTTT. This encodes CAISEGQGGDQPQHF.

This clone appeared once. The rearrangement joins TRBV29-1 to TRBJ1-2; 7 nucleotides match TRBD1. J gave up 4 bases and V 1 base, and 9 bases lay outside the gene matches. This CDR3 is 15 amino acids long. Germline values: CDR1 SQVTM, CDR2 ANQGSEA. The CDR3, as DNA: TGCAGCGTTGAAGGTCGAGAGGGGGCCCCCTATGGCTACACCTTC. This codes for CSVEGREGAPYGYTF.

The rearrangement joins TRBV5-1 to TRBJ2-7, with D unresolved. Per germline, CDR1 SGHRS and CDR2 YFSETQ. Trimming shortened V by 0 bases and J by 2 bases, and 9 bases separated the two germline ends. CDR3 length: 14 amino acids. The CDR3, as DNA: TGCGCCAGCAGCTTGGGCAGGCCTGCCTACGAGCAGTACTTC. This translates into CASSLGRPAYEQYF.

The chain links TRBV28 to TRBJ2-2, with D possibly being TRBD1 (6 bases). Germline CDR1 reads MDHEN; CDR2 reads SYDVKM. V was trimmed by 11 bases and J by 1 base, leaving 17 bases between them. The CDR3 sequence is 15 residues long. In DNA form, the CDR3 reads TGTGCCTCACTCGTGGGCAGGGGGAACACCGGGGAGCTGTTTTTT. This gives the protein CASLVGRGNTGELFF.

This chain connects TRBV5-1 to TRBJ1-4, with a tentative D call TRBD1 (5 bases). Between the trimmed V and J ends, which lost 0 bases and 5 bases, there was a span of 14 bases. Germline CDR1 SGHRS, CDR2 YFSETQ. The CDR3 totals 16 residues. The CDR3 DNA follows: TGCGCCAGCAGCTTGGTCGGTTCAGGGCTAAATGAAAAACTGTTTTTT. Translating gives CASSLVGSGLNEKLFF.

The J gene is TRBJ1-1, the V gene TRBV4-1, with no clear D. Germline V gene sequence: CDR1 MGHRA, CDR2 YSYEKL. The CDR3 consists of 16 residues. V lost 4 bases and J lost 4, with 19 bases in between. The CDR3 DNA sequence: TGCGCCAGCAGCCGCGAGGGTTTGGTAGATCGCACTGAAGCTTTCTTT. This encodes CASSREGLVDRTEAFF.

This chain links TRBV29-1 with TRBJ1-1; D is undetermined. The CDR3 has 12 residues. CDR1 and CDR2 (germline): SQVTM, ANQGSEA. V was trimmed by 4 bases and J by 4 bases, leaving 10 bases between them. The CDR3 protein is CSVVVSSTEAFF. The CDR3 DNA sequence: TGCAGCGTTGTCGTCTCTTCCACTGAAGCTTTCTTT.

The CDR3 DNA reads as TGTGCCAGTAGCCTAGGACAGGGAGTCCCTGAAGCTTTCTTT. Its translation: CASSLGQGVPEAFF. The rearrangement joins TRBV19 to TRBJ1-1; 8 nucleotides agree with TRBD1. Germline V gene sequence: CDR1 LNHDA, CDR2 SQIVND (reference sequence). J gave up 6 bases and V 6 bases, and 9 bases lay outside the gene matches. The CDR3 is made up of 14 amino acids.

This clone was seen a few times. The rearrangement joins TRBV4-1 to TRBJ2-5; 7 nucleotides agree with TRBD2. The V and J ends lost 4 bases and 1 base, in that order; junction bases with no gene match: 0. The CDR3 spans 13 residues. Germline assignment: CDR1 MGHRA and CDR2 YSYEKL. CDR3 region: CASSRGGQETQYF. The CDR3 DNA sequence: TGCGCCAGCAGCCGCGGGGGCCAAGAGACCCAGTACTTC.

Only one count was recorded for this clone. The gene calls are TRBV6-5 and TRBJ2-5; tentatively, D is TRBD1 (5 bases). The ends were cut back, 4 bases at V and 3 bases at J, with 12 bases in the middle. Germline V gene data show CDR1 as MNHEY and CDR2 as SVGAGI. This CDR3 has 14 residues. CDR3 sequence reads: CASSSWGREETQYF. CDR3 nucleotide sequence: TGTGCCAGCAGTTCCTGGGGCAGGGAAGAGACCCAGTACTTC.

The chain joins TRBV7-6 to TRBJ1-3; TRBD1 aligns across 9 bases. From germline, CDR1 is SGHVS and CDR2 FNYEAQ. CDR3 length: 16 residues. The V segment lost 0 bases and the J segment 2 bases; nucleotides outside the gene matches: 2. The CDR3: CASSLAGTGTGNTIYF. As DNA, the CDR3 is TGTGCCAGCAGCTTAGCGGGGACAGGGACTGGAAACACCATATATTTT.

The chain employs TRBV7-8 and TRBJ2-1; TRBD2 aligns across 9 bases. Germline assignment: CDR1 SGHVS and CDR2 FQNEAQ. V lost 7 bases, J lost 9 bases, and 7 bases stayed unmatched. This CDR3 is built from 13 residues. The CDR3 nucleotides read TGTGCCAGCACCTTTAGCGGGGGCGGTGAGCAGTTCTTC. It codes for CASTFSGGGEQFF.

This chain joins TRBV12-5 and TRBJ1-1; a weak D match, TRBD1 (5 bases). Germline V lookup: CDR1 LGHNT, CDR2 FRNRAP. The CDR3 extends over 13 amino acids. V was pared by 7 bases and J by 1 base, with 10 bases between. The CDR3 protein is CASALGGNTEAFF. The CDR3 nucleotides are TGTGCTAGTGCCCTCGGGGGGAACACTGAAGCTTTCTTT.

The chain uses TRBV21-1 and TRBJ2-1; the listed D gene, TRBD2, was not tested against the DNA. TRBV21-1 has pseudogene status. This CDR3 region has 19 residues. CDR3 sequence: CASSTPRGGRRKQYNEQFF. DNA of the CDR3: TGTGCCAGCAGCACCCCCCGCGGGGGCAGACGAAAACAGTACAATGAGCAGTTCTTC.